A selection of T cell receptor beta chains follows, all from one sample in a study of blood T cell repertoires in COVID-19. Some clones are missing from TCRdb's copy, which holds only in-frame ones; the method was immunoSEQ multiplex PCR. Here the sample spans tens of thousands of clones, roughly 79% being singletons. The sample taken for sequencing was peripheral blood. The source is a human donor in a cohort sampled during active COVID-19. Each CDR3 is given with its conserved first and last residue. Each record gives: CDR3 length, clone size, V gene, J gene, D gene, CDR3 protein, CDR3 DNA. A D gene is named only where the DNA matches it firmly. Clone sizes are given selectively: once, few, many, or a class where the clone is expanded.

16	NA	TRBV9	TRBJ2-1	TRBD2	CASSPGAGGSNNEQFF	TGTGCCAGCAGCCCCGGGGCGGGGGGGTCCAACAATGAGCAGTTCTTC
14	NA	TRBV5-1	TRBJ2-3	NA	CASSLQVSTDTQYF	TGCGCCAGCAGCTTGCAGGTTAGCACAGATACGCAGTATTTT
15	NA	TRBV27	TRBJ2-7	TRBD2	CASSLDGTSDYEQYF	TGTGCCAGCAGTTTAGACGGGACTAGCGACTACGAGCAGTACTTC
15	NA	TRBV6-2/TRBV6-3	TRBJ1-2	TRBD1	CASSPLMDRLYGYTF	TGTGCCAGCAGTCCCTTAATGGACAGGCTCTATGGCTACACCTTC
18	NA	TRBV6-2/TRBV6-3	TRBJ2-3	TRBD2	CASSYRPMTSGRRDTQYF	TGTGCCAGCAGTTACCGGCCAATGACTAGCGGGAGAAGAGATACGCAGTATTTT
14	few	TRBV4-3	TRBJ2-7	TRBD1	CASSQTQGAGEQYF	TGCGCCAGCAGCCAAACACAGGGGGCGGGGGAGCAGTACTTC
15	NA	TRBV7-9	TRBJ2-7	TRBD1	CASSSTWTGSHEQYF	TGTGCCAGCAGCTCAACGTGGACAGGGTCCCACGAGCAGTACTTC
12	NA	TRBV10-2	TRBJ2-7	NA	CASAQRTYEQYF	TGCGCCAGCGCCCAGCGGACCTACGAGCAGTACTTC
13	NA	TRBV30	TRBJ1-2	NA	CAWSWRRDYGYTF	TGTGCCTGGAGTTGGCGCAGGGATTATGGCTACACCTTC
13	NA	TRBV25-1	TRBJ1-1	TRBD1	CASSVGTASEAFF	TGTGCCAGCAGTGTCGGGACAGCATCTGAAGCTTTCTTT
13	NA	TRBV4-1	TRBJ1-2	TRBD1	CASESSQGYGYTF	TGCGCCAGCGAGAGCTCACAGGGGTATGGCTACACCTTC
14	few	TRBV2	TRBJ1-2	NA	CASSVEGLVNGYTF	TGTGCCAGCAGTGTCGAGGGCTTGGTCAACGGCTACACCTTC
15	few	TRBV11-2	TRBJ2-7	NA	CASSLVGGVSYEQYF	TGTGCCAGCAGCTTAGTTGGAGGGGTTTCCTACGAGCAGTACTTC
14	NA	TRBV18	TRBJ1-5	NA	CASSDNYSNQPQHF	TGTGCCAGCTCGGACAATTATAGCAATCAGCCCCAGCATTTT
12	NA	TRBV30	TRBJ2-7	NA	CAWTETNYEQYF	TGTGCCTGGACAGAGACTAACTACGAGCAGTACTTC
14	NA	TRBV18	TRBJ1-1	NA	CASSPQSRDTEAFF	TGTGCCAGCTCACCCCAGAGCCGGGACACTGAAGCTTTCTTT
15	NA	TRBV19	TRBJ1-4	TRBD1	CASSAPGQTNEKLFF	TGTGCCAGTAGTGCTCCGGGACAGACTAATGAAAAACTGTTTTTT
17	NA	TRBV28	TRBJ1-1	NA	CASTMATLSPRDTEAFF	TGTGCCAGCACTATGGCCACCCTAAGTCCCAGGGACACTGAAGCTTTCTTT
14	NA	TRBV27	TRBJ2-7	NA	CASSFGGPSYEQYF	TGTGCCAGCAGTTTCGGGGGGCCCTCCTACGAGCAGTACTTC
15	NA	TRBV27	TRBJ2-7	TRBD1	CASSTRDRGRLEQYF	TGTGCCAGCAGCACCCGGGACAGGGGGCGGTTGGAGCAGTACTTC
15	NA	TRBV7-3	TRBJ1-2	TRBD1	CASSATGTGGKGYTF	TGTGCCAGCAGCGCCACCGGGACAGGGGGCAAGGGCTACACCTTC
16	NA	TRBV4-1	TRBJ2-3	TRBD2	CASSTERGSSTDTQYF	TGCGCCAGCAGTACAGAGCGGGGCTCTAGCACAGATACGCAGTATTTT
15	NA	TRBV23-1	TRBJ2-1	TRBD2	CASSKGLADYNEQFF	TGCGCCAGCAGTAAGGGGCTAGCGGATTACAATGAGCAGTTCTTC
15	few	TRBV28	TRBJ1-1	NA	CASRPNEGRSTEAFF	TGTGCCAGCAGACCTAACGAGGGTAGGAGCACTGAAGCTTTCTTT
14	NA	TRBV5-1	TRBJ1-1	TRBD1	CASSGGQANTEAFF	TGCGCCAGCAGCGGGGGACAGGCGAACACTGAAGCTTTCTTT
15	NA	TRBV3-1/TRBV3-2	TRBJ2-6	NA	CASSLYRAGANVLTF	TGTGCCAGCAGCCTTTACAGGGCTGGGGCCAACGTCCTGACTTTC
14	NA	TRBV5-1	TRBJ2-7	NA	CASSLWPQTYEQYF	TGCGCCAGCAGCTTGTGGCCTCAGACCTACGAGCAGTACTTC
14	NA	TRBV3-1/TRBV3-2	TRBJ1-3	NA	CASSRAGAGNTIYF	TGTGCCAGCAGCCGCGCAGGGGCTGGAAACACCATATATTTT
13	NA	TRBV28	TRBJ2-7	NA	CASVPHGSYEQYF	TGTGCCAGCGTCCCCCACGGGTCCTACGAGCAGTACTTC
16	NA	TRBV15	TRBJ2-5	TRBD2	CATSRAFPGGGETQYF	TGTGCCACCAGCAGAGCTTTCCCAGGCGGGGGGGAGACCCAGTACTTC
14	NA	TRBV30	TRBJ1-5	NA	CAWSGTMVSQPQHF	TGTGCCTGGTCCGGGACAATGGTTAGTCAGCCCCAGCATTTT
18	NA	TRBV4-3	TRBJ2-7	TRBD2	CASSRDRTPGLAVYEQYF	TGCGCCAGCAGCCGGGACAGGACTCCGGGACTAGCGGTCTACGAGCAGTACTTC
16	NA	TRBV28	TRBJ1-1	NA	CASRMDGEGWATEAFF	TGTGCCAGCAGGATGGATGGAGAGGGATGGGCCACTGAAGCTTTCTTT
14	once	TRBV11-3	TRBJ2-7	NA	CASSPLAGSYEQYF	TGTGCCAGCAGCCCCCTGGCGGGGTCCTACGAGCAGTACTTC
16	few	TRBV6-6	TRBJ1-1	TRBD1	CASSGTGGALNTEAFF	TGTGCCAGCAGCGGGACAGGGGGCGCGTTGAACACTGAAGCTTTCTTT
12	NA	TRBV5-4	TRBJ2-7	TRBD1	CASSFDRAEQYF	TGTGCCAGCAGCTTTGACAGGGCCGAGCAGTACTTC
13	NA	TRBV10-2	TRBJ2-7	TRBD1	CASIPGQGYEQYF	TGCGCCAGCATTCCGGGACAGGGCTACGAGCAGTACTTC
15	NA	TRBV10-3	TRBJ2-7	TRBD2	CAISDSSGGAREQYF	TGTGCCATCAGTGACTCTAGCGGGGGGGCCCGGGAGCAGTACTTC
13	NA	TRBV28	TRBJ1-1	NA	CASKGVLNTEAFF	TGTGCCAGTAAAGGGGTTCTGAACACTGAAGCTTTCTTT
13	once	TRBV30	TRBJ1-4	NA	CAWGTGANEKLFF	TGTGCCTGGGGGACCGGGGCTAATGAAAAACTGTTTTTT
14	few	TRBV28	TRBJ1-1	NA	CASRLHILNTEAFF	TGTGCCAGCCGACTACATATCCTGAACACTGAAGCTTTCTTT
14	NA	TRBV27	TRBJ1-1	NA	CASSDRQANTEAFF	TGTGCCAGCAGTGACCGACAGGCTAACACTGAAGCTTTCTTT
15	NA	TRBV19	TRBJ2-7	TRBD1	CASSIFGTGNSEQYF	TGTGCCAGTAGTATTTTTGGGACAGGGAATTCCGAGCAGTACTTC
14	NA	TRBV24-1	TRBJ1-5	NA	CATGGELDSQPQHF	TGTGCCACCGGGGGGGAGTTGGACAGTCAGCCCCAGCATTTT
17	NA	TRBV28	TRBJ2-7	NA	CASTSDREDTATYEQYF	TGTGCCAGCACCTCAGACAGAGAAGACACCGCAACCTACGAGCAGTACTTC
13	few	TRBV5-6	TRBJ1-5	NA	CASSLAGNQPQHF	TGTGCCAGCAGCTTGGCGGGCAATCAGCCCCAGCATTTT
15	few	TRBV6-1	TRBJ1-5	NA	CASSENGVTNQPQHF	TGTGCCAGCAGTGAAAACGGAGTAACGAATCAGCCCCAGCATTTT
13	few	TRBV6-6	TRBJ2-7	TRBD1	CASSGTGLYEQYF	TGTGCCAGCAGTGGGACAGGTCTCTACGAGCAGTACTTC
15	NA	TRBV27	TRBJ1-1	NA	CASRGTWGEVTEAFF	TGTGCCAGCAGGGGGACCTGGGGGGAGGTGACTGAAGCTTTCTTT
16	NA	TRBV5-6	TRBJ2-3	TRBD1	CASSVPLRGLSDTQYF	TGTGCCAGCAGCGTTCCACTGAGGGGGCTGTCAGATACGCAGTATTTT
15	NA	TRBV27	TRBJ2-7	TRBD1	CATRYRDRAPYEQYF	TGTGCCACCAGATACCGGGACAGGGCCCCCTACGAGCAGTACTTC
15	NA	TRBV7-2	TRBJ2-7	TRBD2	CASSSRTSGSYEQYF	TGTGCCAGCAGCTCAAGGACTAGCGGGAGTTACGAGCAGTACTTC
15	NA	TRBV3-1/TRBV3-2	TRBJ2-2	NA	CASSHFGRSTGELFF	TGTGCCAGCAGCCACTTTGGCAGGTCCACCGGGGAGCTGTTTTTT
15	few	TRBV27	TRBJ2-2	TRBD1	CASSRDRENTGELFF	TGTGCCAGCAGTCGGGACAGGGAAAACACCGGGGAGCTGTTTTTT
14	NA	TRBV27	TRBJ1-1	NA	CASSFGGGGTEAFF	TGTGCCAGCAGTTTCGGGGGGGGAGGTACTGAAGCTTTCTTT
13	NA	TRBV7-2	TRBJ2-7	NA	CASSARASYEQYF	TGTGCCAGCAGCGCCCGCGCCTCCTACGAGCAGTACTTC
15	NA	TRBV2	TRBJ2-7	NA	CASSESQGPWYEQYF	TGTGCCAGCAGTGAAAGCCAGGGTCCATGGTACGAGCAGTACTTC
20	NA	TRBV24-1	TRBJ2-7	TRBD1	CATSDPITGGVRSSSYEQYF	TGTGCCACCAGTGATCCCATCACAGGGGGCGTTAGGTCAAGCTCCTACGAGCAGTACTTC
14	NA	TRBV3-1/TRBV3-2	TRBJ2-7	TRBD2	CASRRREGSYEQYF	TGTGCCAGCAGGCGACGGGAGGGATCCTACGAGCAGTACTTC